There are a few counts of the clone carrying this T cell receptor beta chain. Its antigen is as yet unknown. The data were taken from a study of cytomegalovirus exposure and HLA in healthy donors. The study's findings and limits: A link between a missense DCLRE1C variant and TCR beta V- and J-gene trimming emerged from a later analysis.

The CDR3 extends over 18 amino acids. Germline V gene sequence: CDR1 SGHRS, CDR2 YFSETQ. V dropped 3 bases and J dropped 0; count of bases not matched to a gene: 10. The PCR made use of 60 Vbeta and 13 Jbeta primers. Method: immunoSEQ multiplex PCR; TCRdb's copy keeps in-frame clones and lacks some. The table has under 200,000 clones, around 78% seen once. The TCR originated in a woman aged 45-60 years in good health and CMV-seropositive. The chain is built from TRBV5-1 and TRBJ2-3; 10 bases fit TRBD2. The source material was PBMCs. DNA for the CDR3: TGCGCCAGCAGCTCTCTCATTAGCGGGAGGACTAGCACAGATACGCAGTATTTT. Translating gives CASSSLISGRTSTDTQYF.